Below, 6 T cell receptor beta chains from the same sample are listed, as sequenced in a study of cytomegalovirus exposure and HLA in healthy donors. The method was immunoSEQ multiplex PCR; TCRdb's version includes in-frame clones alone and lacks a portion of them. The sample shows 150,000 or so clones, about 85% of them seen only once. The material sequenced was PBMCs. Receptors were obtained from a man aged 25-45 years in good health and CMV-seropositive.

This clone occurred once. The gene calls are TRBV27 and TRBJ1-5; 7 bases line up with TRBD1. V gave up 4 bases and J gave up 1 base; unmatched junction bases: 10. CDR1 MNHEY and CDR2 SMNVEV come from the germline V gene (reference sequence). The CDR3 is 17 amino acids. CDR3 coding DNA: TGTGCCAGCAGTTACGGACAGGAAGAAGACAGCAATCAGCCCCAGCATTTT. Its protein is CASSYGQEEDSNQPQHF.

The genes are TRBV27 and TRBJ1-5; a weak D match, TRBD1 (6 bases). The germline CDR1 and CDR2 sequences are MNHEY and SMNVEV (reference sequence). V lost 7 bases and J lost 0, with 13 bases in between. This CDR3 spans 15 amino acids. CDR3 DNA sequence: TGTGCCAGCACCACAACAGGGAGTAGCAATCAGCCCCAGCATTTT. Translation: CASTTTGSSNQPQHF.

The V and J genes are TRBV12-5 and TRBJ2-3; TRBD2 might be the D (6 bases). Germline V gene lookup returns CDR1 LGHNT and CDR2 FRNRAP. V gave up 5 bases and J gave up 4 bases, with 10 bases separating them. This CDR3 is 13 amino acids long. CDR3 DNA sequence: TGTGCTAGTGGTCCCCGGGAGTCAGATACGCAGTATTTT. The encoded protein is CASGPRESDTQYF.

Only a few counts were recorded for this clone. The gene calls are TRBV18 and TRBJ2-7; D gene ambiguous. V was shortened by 0 bases and J by 0 bases, with 6 bases between the two germline ends. This CDR3 is 14 amino acids long. Germline CDR1 KGHSH, CDR2 LQKENI. CDR3 region: CASSPPTGSYEQYF. The CDR3 DNA is TGTGCCAGCTCACCACCGACGGGCTCCTACGAGCAGTACTTC.

The V call is TRBV11-3, the J call TRBJ2-2, with 8 positions matching TRBD1. Germline CDR1 reads SGHNT; CDR2 reads YENEEA. The CDR3 totals 15 residues. Trimming removed 6 bases from V and 3 bases from J; junction bases left unmatched: 6. Written as DNA, the CDR3 is TGTGCCAGCAGTCAGGGGGCAGAGGACACCGGGGAGCTGTTTTTT. It encodes CASSQGAEDTGELFF.

This clone was found a few times. The chain is built from TRBV15 and TRBJ1-3; D perhaps matches TRBD1 (5 bases). V was clipped by 1 base and J by 4 bases, with 11 bases between them. From germline, CDR1 is LNHNV and CDR2 YYDKDF (reference sequence). There are 15 residues in the CDR3. CDR3 DNA: TGTGCCACCAGCAGAGGAACAGGCTCGGGAAACACCATATATTTT. Translation gives CATSRGTGSGNTIYF.